Listed below are T cell receptor beta chains from one sample, sequenced in a study of PD-L1 blockade in urothelial cancer. The repertoire was sequenced with immunoSEQ multiplex PCR; TCRdb's copy has only in-frame clones and lacks some. Counted here are about 43,000 clones, around 82% occurring once; the ten biggest clones make up more than 13%. The material was PBMCs, obtained around atezolizumab (anti-PD-L1) treatment. Receptors originate from a man in his sixties with urothelial cancer. The CDR3 runs from the conserved cysteine through the conserved F or W. Fields, in order: CDR3 DNA, CDR3 protein, D gene, clone size, J gene, V gene. The D gene is left open where the match is weak. Not all rows give a size; the values are once, few, many and, for expanded clones, a class.

TGTGCCAGCAGCTCCTACTCACAGGACGTCGCAGATACGCAGTATTTT,CASSSYSQDVADTQYF,-,once,TRBJ2-3,TRBV7-8
TGTGCCAGCAGCGGAATATTTGGACAGGGGACCGGGGAGCTGTTTTTT,CASSGIFGQGTGELFF,TRBD1,-,TRBJ2-2,TRBV2
TGTGCCAGCAGCTTCCGCGCCGCGTCAGAGCAGTTCTTC,CASSFRAASEQFF,-,few,TRBJ2-1,TRBV5-5
TGTGCCAGCAGCTTAGGGTTAGGGACAGGGGACTCACCCCTCCACTTT,CASSLGLGTGDSPLHF,TRBD1,once,TRBJ1-6,TRBV13
TGTGCCGTCGGGACATTAGATTCACCCCTCCACTTT,CAVGTLDSPLHF,-,-,TRBJ1-6,TRBV6-5
TGTGCCAGCAGTAGCGGGGACACACGGGAGCAGTACTTC,CASSSGDTREQYF,-,-,TRBJ2-7,TRBV6-6
TGTGCCAGCAGTTTCTCTCAGTCCACAGATACGCAGTATTTT,CASSFSQSTDTQYF,-,-,TRBJ2-3,TRBV28
TGTGCCAGCAGCTCGGAGCCCGGTATCACAGATACGCAGTATTTT,CASSSEPGITDTQYF,-,-,TRBJ2-3,TRBV5-4
TGCGCCAGCATCATGACAGTCAGGTATAGCAATCAGCCCCAGCATTTT,CASIMTVRYSNQPQHF,-,-,TRBJ1-5,TRBV5-1
TGTGCCAGCAGCCCTCCCCGGACAGGATCTGCAGATACGCAGTATTTT,CASSPPRTGSADTQYF,TRBD1,-,TRBJ2-3,TRBV5-6
TGTGCCAGCAGTGTCTACCGGGACTACAATGAGCAGTTCTTC,CASSVYRDYNEQFF,-,few,TRBJ2-1,TRBV25-1
TGTGCCAGCAGCTTTAACAGGGGGAACACCGGGGAGCTGTTTTTT,CASSFNRGNTGELFF,TRBD1,-,TRBJ2-2,TRBV11-2
TGTGCCAGTTCAGAAGGACGGGGTCTGGGTGCTCACAACTATGGCTACACCTTC,CASSEGRGLGAHNYGYTF,-,-,TRBJ1-2,TRBV2
TGTGCCTGGAGTGAAGAGGAGAACACTGAAGCTTTCTTT,CAWSEEENTEAFF,-,-,TRBJ1-1,TRBV30
TGTGCCAGCAGCTGGGACAGGGGGCGGTACACTGAAGCTTTCTTT,CASSWDRGRYTEAFF,TRBD1,-,TRBJ1-1,TRBV7-9
TGTGCCAGCACTGAACTCCAAGGAGGGGTTAGGTATGGCTACACCTTC,CASTELQGGVRYGYTF,-,-,TRBJ1-2,TRBV2
TGTGCCAGCAGCCTCAGGGGCGGGGGCACTGAAGCTTTCTTT,CASSLRGGGTEAFF,-,-,TRBJ1-1,TRBV27
TGTGCCAGTAGTTCCTGGACTCCTAGTTTGGCCTACGAGCAGTACTTC,CASSSWTPSLAYEQYF,-,-,TRBJ2-7,TRBV19
TGTGCCAGTAGTATAAGTCGGAGGGCGATATCTGGGGCCAACGTCCTGACTTTC,CASSISRRAISGANVLTF,-,-,TRBJ2-6,TRBV19
TGCGCCAGCAGTCCCAGGGGAGATACGCAGTATTTT,CASSPRGDTQYF,-,-,TRBJ2-3,TRBV5-1
TGTGCCAGCAGTTTCGGACAGGCCCCCTACGAGCAGTACTTC,CASSFGQAPYEQYF,TRBD1,-,TRBJ2-7,TRBV28
TGCGCCAGCAAGGATAGCGGGGGATTCGAGCAGTTCTTC,CASKDSGGFEQFF,TRBD2,-,TRBJ2-1,TRBV5-1
TGTGCCAGCAGCCCCGGGACAGGGGGCGCTGGAAACACCATATATTTT,CASSPGTGGAGNTIYF,TRBD1,-,TRBJ1-3,TRBV5-4
TGTGCCAGCAGTGATCAAGGGACAGCGAACACCGGGGAGCTGTTTTTT,CASSDQGTANTGELFF,TRBD1,-,TRBJ2-2,TRBV25-1
TGTGCCAGCAGCTTAGTATTGGGAGACGGAGGAAACACCATATATTTT,CASSLVLGDGGNTIYF,-,once,TRBJ1-3,TRBV7-2
TGTGCCTGGACCTGGGGGGGTTTGGTTCTGACTGAAGCTTTCTTT,CAWTWGGLVLTEAFF,-,-,TRBJ1-1,TRBV30
TGTGCCAGCGGAAGCGGGGGCGGGAACACTGAAGCTTTCTTT,CASGSGGGNTEAFF,-,-,TRBJ1-1,TRBV2
TGTGCCAGTAGGTCCGGGACAGATTCCTACGAGCAGTACTTC,CASRSGTDSYEQYF,TRBD1,-,TRBJ2-7,TRBV19
TGTGCCAGCAGCTTTGAGACAGGGAGGGAGACCCAGTACTTC,CASSFETGRETQYF,-,-,TRBJ2-5,TRBV7-8
TGTGCCAGCAGCTCGACAGGGTTGAACACCGGGGAGCTGTTTTTT,CASSSTGLNTGELFF,TRBD1,few,TRBJ2-2,TRBV7-2
TGTGCCTGGAGGCGGGACAGGTCTTATCGTGGCTACACCTTC,CAWRRDRSYRGYTF,TRBD1,-,TRBJ1-2,TRBV30
TGTGCCAGCTCACAATCCGGGACAGGGCCCTTCAAGCAGTACTTC,CASSQSGTGPFKQYF,TRBD1,-,TRBJ2-7,TRBV18
TGTGCCAGTAGTATGGACTTCCAAGACAATGAGCAGTTCTTC,CASSMDFQDNEQFF,-,-,TRBJ2-1,TRBV19
TGCAGCGTTTCGTCTAGCGGGAGTAGTGAGCAGTTCTTC,CSVSSSGSSEQFF,TRBD2,-,TRBJ2-1,TRBV29-1
TGTGCCAGCAGCTTGGTTCAGGGTGGCCAAGAGACCCAGTACTTC,CASSLVQGGQETQYF,-,-,TRBJ2-5,TRBV5-6
TGTGCCAGCAGCGACCCCAGCGCAAGTGGTTACAATGAGCAGTTCTTC,CASSDPSASGYNEQFF,-,-,TRBJ2-1,TRBV11-3
TGTGCCAGCAGCCTGACTAGGGAACCGACAGATACGCAGTATTTT,CASSLTREPTDTQYF,-,-,TRBJ2-3,TRBV5-4
TGTGCCAGCAGCGTCGAGGGTGTCGGTGAGCAGTTCTTC,CASSVEGVGEQFF,-,once,TRBJ2-1,TRBV9
TGTGCCAGCAGCTTAGGAGATGCCGGGGAGCTGTTTTTT,CASSLGDAGELFF,-,-,TRBJ2-2,TRBV11-2
TGTGCCAGCGTCCGTAGGGGGGGGGCTGACAATGAGCAGTTCTTC,CASVRRGGADNEQFF,-,-,TRBJ2-1,TRBV6-6
TGTGCCAGTAGGGACCCTTGGACGGACAACACAGATACGCAGTATTTT,CASRDPWTDNTDTQYF,-,-,TRBJ2-3,TRBV19
TGTGCCAGCAGTTTATTCGGGACTAGCGGGGGATTTGACGAGCAGTACTTC,CASSLFGTSGGFDEQYF,TRBD2,-,TRBJ2-7,TRBV27
TGTGCCAGTACCCGGAGGACGGTGATCGAGCCCCAGCATTTT,CASTRRTVIEPQHF,-,-,TRBJ1-5,TRBV19
TGCGCCAGCAGCTTGGTTGGGGGAGGAGAAGAGACCCAGTACTTC,CASSLVGGGEETQYF,-,-,TRBJ2-5,TRBV5-1
TGCGCCAGCAGCTTGGAACGGGGGGCCGATACGCAGTATTTT,CASSLERGADTQYF,-,-,TRBJ2-3,TRBV5-1
TGTGCCAGCAGCTTACCACAGGGGTCCGGGGAGCTGTTTTTT,CASSLPQGSGELFF,TRBD1,-,TRBJ2-2,TRBV7-6
TGTGCCAGCAGCTTGCGCATCGGCTTGACACTTGGGGAGACCCAGTACTTC,CASSLRIGLTLGETQYF,-,-,TRBJ2-5,TRBV5-6
TGTGCAAGTCGCTTACCGGCTGAGCGGGGGGATACAGATACGCAGTATTTT,CASRLPAERGDTDTQYF,-,-,TRBJ2-3,TRBV12-2
TGTGCCAGCAGTTTTGAAGGACTAGCGGATGGAGGGGAGTACTTC,CASSFEGLADGGEYF,TRBD2,once,TRBJ2-7,TRBV28